One and the same sample provided the 27 T cell receptor beta chains below, sequenced in a study of blood T cell repertoires in COVID-19. Assay: immunoSEQ multiplex PCR; the TCRdb copy retains only in-frame clones and omits some. Of about 270,000 clones in the sample, about nine tenths are singletons; the top ten hold about 2.7%. The sequenced sample consisted of PBMCs or T cells enriched from blood (not recorded which). The receptors here all came from a young woman who had recovered from COVID-19.

The chain recombines TRBV11-2 with TRBJ2-3; the match to TRBD1 covers 7 bases. The CDR3 is 14 amino acids. Trimming at V came to 6 bases and at J to 8 bases, leaving 11 bases not matched to a gene. Germline assignment: CDR1 SGHAT and CDR2 FQNNGV. The CDR3 region is CASRKDRNSATQYF. CDR3 bases: TGTGCCAGCAGGAAGGACAGGAATTCGGCTACGCAGTATTTT.

The rearrangement links TRBV7-9 to TRBJ2-1, with TRBD2 matching 9 bases. V was clipped by 3 bases and J by 8 bases; unmatched bases: 11. Germline V CDR1 and CDR2: SEHNR, FQNEAQ (reference sequence). The CDR3 has 16 amino acids. CDR3 sequence: CASSFLAGASFDEQFF. In DNA, the CDR3 is TGTGCCAGCAGCTTCTTAGCGGGAGCATCGTTTGATGAGCAGTTCTTC.

The genes are TRBV7-9 and TRBJ1-1; TRBD1 agrees at 8 bases. CDR1 is SEHNR, CDR2 FQNEAQ, per germline (reference sequence). J lost 0 bases, V lost 6 bases, and 18 bases had no gene match. The CDR3 covers 19 residues. CDR3 loop: CASSRIIGDRRSVNTEAFF. The CDR3 nucleotides read TGTGCCAGCAGTCGTATCATTGGGGACAGGCGGTCGGTGAACACTGAAGCTTTCTTT.

The chain uses TRBV10-2 and TRBJ2-7; 9 bases are shared with TRBD1. Germline V gives CDR1 WSHSY, CDR2 SAAADI. The CDR3 covers 13 residues. J gave up 6 bases and V 6 bases, and 6 bases lay outside the gene matches. The CDR3 sequence is CASSGDRDPEQYF. For the CDR3, the DNA is TGCGCCAGCAGCGGGGACAGGGATCCCGAGCAGTACTTC.

The rearrangement links TRBV19 to TRBJ1-1, with D maybe TRBD1 (5 bases). V shed 1 base and J shed 2 bases, with 11 bases lying between them. Germline loops: CDR1 LNHDA, CDR2 SQIVND (reference sequence). The CDR3 consists of 15 residues. CDR3 sequence (DNA): TGTGCCAGTAGTATAGCCTGGACACAAAACACTGAAGCTTTCTTT. It yields the protein CASSIAWTQNTEAFF.

The table lists this clone with a count of one. The chain is built from TRBV2 and TRBJ1-1; 10 bases map to TRBD1. The ends lost 7 bases at V and 4 bases at J; junction bases unmatched: 6. The CDR3 extends over 14 amino acids. The germline V gene has CDR1 SNHLY and CDR2 FYNNEI. The CDR3 sequence is CASTGTGAVTEAFF. CDR3 nucleotide sequence: TGTGCCAGCACTGGGACAGGGGCGGTCACTGAAGCTTTCTTT.

This chain uses TRBV3-1 (or the pseudogene TRBV3-2) with TRBJ2-3, with D tentatively TRBD2 (6 bases). In germline, CDR1 is LGHDT, CDR2 YNNKEL (reference sequence). V lost 0 bases to trimming and J lost 6 bases, with 19 bases between them. The CDR3 consists of 17 residues. The CDR3 DNA is TGTGCCAGCAGCCAAGACATCGAAATCGGGGGTGCGGATACGCAGTATTTT. It translates to CASSQDIEIGGADTQYF.

The chain joins TRBV5-4 to TRBJ2-5, with 8 bases that match TRBD2. The CDR3 is made up of 14 amino acids. The trim removed 1 base at V and 5 bases at J, leaving 4 bases unmatched. CDR1 SGHNT and CDR2 YYREEE come from the germline V gene (reference sequence). The CDR3 protein is CASSLTSGGETQYF. The CDR3 DNA follows: TGTGCCAGCAGCTTGACTAGCGGAGGGGAGACCCAGTACTTC.

Here the CDR3 reads CASSLVASGGFLHEQYF. In nucleotides, the CDR3 is TGTGCCAGCAGCTTGGTTGCTAGCGGGGGGTTCCTTCACGAGCAGTACTTC. V usage is TRBV5-6 and J usage is TRBJ2-7; 11 bases align to TRBD2. The trim removed 0 bases at V and 5 bases at J, leaving 10 bases unmatched. Germline-derived CDR1 and CDR2 are SGHDT and YYEEEE. The CDR3 consists of 17 residues.

V gene TRBV7-9 combines with J gene TRBJ2-3; 8 bases align to TRBD2. The trim removed 5 bases at V and 8 bases at J, leaving 12 bases unmatched. The CDR3 consists of 15 residues. The V gene's germline CDR1 is SEHNR and CDR2 FQNEAQ (reference sequence). For the CDR3, the DNA is TGTGCCAGCAGCCCCCTCGGGAGGGGCTCGGGTACGCAGTATTTT. Translated: CASSPLGRGSGTQYF.

This rearrangement joins TRBV16 to TRBJ2-2; D gene ambiguous. This CDR3 has 13 amino acids. Germline V gene lookup returns CDR1 KGHSY and CDR2 FQNENV. V shed 6 bases and J shed 6 bases, with 11 bases lying between them. DNA of the CDR3: TGTGCCAGCAGTTTTAAACTGGCCGGGGAGCTGTTTTTT. Amino acid sequence: CASSFKLAGELFF.

This clone occurred once. V usage is TRBV6-6 and J usage is TRBJ1-2; the match to TRBD1 covers 8 bases. Germline-derived CDR1 and CDR2 are MNHNY and SVGAGI (reference sequence). Losses at the gene ends were 4 bases for V and 8 bases for J; bases not matched to a gene: 6. The CDR3 sequence is 13 residues long. As DNA, the CDR3 is TGTGCCAGCAGTTCACCTCGGACAGGGGGCTACACCTTC. It encodes CASSSPRTGGYTF.

The J gene is TRBJ2-1, the V gene TRBV3-1 (or the pseudogene TRBV3-2); 8 bases agree with TRBD2. Per the germline V gene, CDR1 is LGHDT and CDR2 is YNNKEL (reference sequence). CDR3 length equals 16 residues. V lost 3 bases and J lost 8; bases outside the gene matches: 12. DNA of the CDR3: TGTGCCAGCAGCCACAAACTAGCGGCCGGGGCCTATGAGCAGTTCTTC. Protein product: CASSHKLAAGAYEQFF.

The V and J genes are TRBV6-5 and TRBJ2-7; 8 bases agree with TRBD1. The germline V gene encodes CDR1 MNHEY and CDR2 SVGAGI. This CDR3 has 15 amino acids. The ends lost 5 bases at V and 2 bases at J; junction bases unmatched: 8. As DNA, the CDR3 is TGTGCCAGCAGTCTCACAGGGGGGACCACCTACGAGCAGTACTTC. Its translation is CASSLTGGTTYEQYF.

The gene calls are TRBV30 and TRBJ1-6, with TRBD1 as a possible D gene (6 bases). CDR3 size: 13 residues. The V end was cut by 1 base, the J end by 11 bases, with 12 bases between. Germline V gene lookup returns CDR1 GTSNPN and CDR2 SVGIG (reference sequence). This CDR3 is CAWSDRVGTPLHF. For the CDR3, the DNA is TGTGCCTGGAGTGACAGGGTTGGGACACCCCTCCACTTT.

This clone has just one count. The chain links TRBV6-5 to TRBJ1-2; D may be TRBD1 (5 bases). Germline CDR1 reads MNHEY; CDR2 reads SVGAGI. Trimming removed 6 bases from V and 7 bases from J, with 21 bases in between. The CDR3 consists of 15 residues. The DNA for the CDR3 is TGTGCCAGCAGGCCTCCAGGGCAGGGTGGCCGTGGCTACACCTTC. This codes for CASRPPGQGGRGYTF.

This chain joins TRBV7-8 and TRBJ2-7; maybe TRBD2 (5 bases). The V and J ends lost 6 bases and 3 bases respectively, with 21 bases between them. The CDR3 has 16 amino acids. The germline CDR1 and CDR2 sequences are SGHVS and FQNEAQ. For the CDR3, the DNA is TGTGCCAGCAGTTCCTTTCGGGATAGGTCGGGCTACGAGCAGTACTTC. This encodes CASSSFRDRSGYEQYF.

The chain employs TRBV5-1 and TRBJ1-2; 10 bases are a match to TRBD1. Germline V CDR1 and CDR2: SGHRS, YFSETQ. CDR3 length equals 14 residues. The junction had 6 bases not matched to a gene; V was cut back by 7 bases and J by 3 bases. As DNA, the CDR3 is TGCGCCAGCCGCGTGGGACAGGGGTACTATGGCTACACCTTC. This translates into CASRVGQGYYGYTF. The whole variable domain, filled in from reference TRBV5-1 and TRBJ1-2, reads KAGVTQTPRYLIKTRGQQVTLSCSPISGHRSVSWYQQTPGQGLQFLFEYFSETQRNKGNFPGRFSGRQFSNSRSEMNVSTLELGDSALYLCASRVGQGYYGYTFGSGTRLTVV.

This chain uses TRBV5-4 with TRBJ1-1; 8 positions match TRBD1. Germline V gives CDR1 SGHNT, CDR2 YYREEE (reference sequence). The junction had 5 bases not matched to a gene; V was cut back by 4 bases and J by 6 bases. This CDR3 region has 13 residues. The CDR3 here is CASSQTGDPEAFF. In DNA form, the CDR3 reads TGTGCCAGCAGCCAGACAGGGGATCCTGAAGCTTTCTTT.

The chain links TRBV9 to TRBJ2-1, with a possible D match to TRBD1 (6 bases). The germline V gene encodes CDR1 SGDLS and CDR2 YYNGEE. This CDR3 spans 13 amino acids. The germline V and J ends were trimmed by 2 bases and 6 bases, with 9 bases remaining between them. Written as DNA, the CDR3 is TGTGCCAGCAGCGTGGGGACATTCAATGAGCAGTTCTTC. Protein sequence: CASSVGTFNEQFF.

This rearrangement joins TRBV4-3 to TRBJ2-3; 8 bases are a match to TRBD2. The CDR3 sequence is 18 residues long. Germline loops: CDR1 LGHNA, CDR2 YSLEER. Germline trimming cut 0 bases from V and 4 bases from J; bases unmatched to any gene: 12. CDR3 sequence reads: CASSQDWEGTSRSDTQYF. CDR3 sequence (DNA): TGCGCCAGCAGCCAAGATTGGGAAGGGACTAGTCGCTCAGATACGCAGTATTTT.

This chain uses TRBV12-3 or TRBV12-4 with TRBJ2-1, with D uncertain. V lost 1 base and J 7 bases, leaving 8 bases between the germline ends. There are 13 residues in the CDR3. CDR3 sequence (DNA): TGTGCCAGCAGTTTAGGTCTAGAGAATGAGCAGTTCTTC. Translated: CASSLGLENEQFF.

The chain joins TRBV21-1 to TRBJ1-5; TRBD1 was called by the table and not checked on the DNA. TRBV21-1 is shown as a pseudogene. CDR3 size: 18 residues. CDR3 in DNA: TGTGCCAGCAGTACTGGCGGGACAGGAGATTATAGCAATCAGCCCCAGCATTTT. It codes for CASSTGGTGDYSNQPQHF.

The chain joins TRBV28 to TRBJ1-2; 8 positions agree with TRBD1. Germline assignment: CDR1 MDHEN and CDR2 SYDVKM. CDR3 size: 15 residues. V shed 6 bases, J shed 1 base, and the junction held 7 bases outside the gene matches. CDR3 amino acids: CASSQGQGSNYGYTF. For the CDR3, the DNA is TGTGCCAGCAGCCAAGGACAGGGAAGTAACTATGGCTACACCTTC.

The chain employs TRBV1 and TRBJ2-3; the table gives TRBD1 as D, unverified against the DNA. TRBV1 represents a pseudogene. The CDR3 is 17 amino acids. CDR3 protein: CTPRGREGNASTDTQYF. The CDR3 DNA reads as TGCACCCCCAGGGGGCGCGAAGGGAACGCTAGCACAGATACGCAGTATTTT.

The chain recombines TRBV7-9 with TRBJ2-7, with 9 bases lining up with TRBD1. The ends lost 5 bases at V and 4 bases at J; junction bases unmatched: 9. The CDR3 loop spans 15 amino acids. Per the germline V gene, CDR1 is SEHNR and CDR2 is FQNEAQ (reference sequence). CDR3 bases: TGTGCCAGCAGCCTAGGGACAGGGAAAGGGTACGAGCAGTACTTC. Translated, it gives CASSLGTGKGYEQYF.

This clone was found once. CDR3 protein: CASSPHGTGDPVTEAFF. Here the CDR3 DNA reads TGTGCCAGCAGTCCCCACGGGACAGGGGATCCGGTCACTGAAGCTTTCTTT. The chain joins TRBV28 to TRBJ1-1, with 10 bases fitting TRBD1. With 5 bases clipped from V and 4 bases from J, the junction kept 13 bases outside the gene matches. The CDR3 sequence is 17 residues long. Germline V gives CDR1 MDHEN, CDR2 SYDVKM.